One and the same sample provided the 10 T cell receptor beta chains below, sequenced in a study of blood T cell repertoires in COVID-19. Libraries were prepared by immunoSEQ multiplex PCR; TCRdb keeps only in-frame clonotypes and omits some of them. This table has around 120,000 clones, under 80% appearing once. The specimen was peripheral blood. These receptors were taken from a man aged 65 to 79 with acute or convalescent COVID-19.

As for this clone: The junction does not match germline at one end; this may be a read error. V usage is TRBV3-1 (or the pseudogene TRBV3-2) and J usage is TRBJ1-5, with 8 bases aligning to TRBD1. The CDR3 has 14 residues. CDR1 is LGHDT and CDR2 is YNNKEL in the germline V gene (reference sequence). DNA for the CDR3: TGTGCCAGCTCCCAGGGGGCTAGCCATCAGCCCCAGCATTTT. Translating gives CASSQGASHQPQHF.

This clone was seen a few times. V gene TRBV3-1 (or the pseudogene TRBV3-2) combines with J gene TRBJ2-7, with D perhaps TRBD1 (6 bases). Looked up from germline, CDR1 is LGHDT and CDR2 is YNNKEL (reference sequence). Deletions cut 1 base from V and 3 bases from J, with 16 bases between. CDR3 length: 16 residues. The CDR3 is CASSQGRGGGYYEQYF. The CDR3 region has the DNA TGTGCCAGCAGCCAAGGTCGGGGTGGGGGCTACTACGAGCAGTACTTC.

This clone was counted only a few times. The chain joins TRBV25-1 to TRBJ2-6, with 8 positions matching TRBD1. The ends lost 4 bases at V and 3 bases at J; junction bases unmatched: 5. The CDR3 consists of 16 residues. Germline CDR1 MGHDK, CDR2 SYGVNS. The CDR3 is CASSAGGVGGANVLTF. The CDR3 DNA reads as TGTGCCAGCAGTGCAGGGGGCGTAGGTGGGGCCAACGTCCTGACTTTC.

This chain joins TRBV6-5 and TRBJ1-1, with D unresolved. From germline, CDR1 is MNHEY and CDR2 SVGAGI. This CDR3 region has 16 residues. The V gene lost 0 bases and the J gene lost 1 base, with 12 bases spanning the gap. The CDR3 protein is CASSYSGSGWNTEAFF. DNA for the CDR3: TGTGCCAGCAGTTACTCGGGCTCGGGGTGGAACACTGAAGCTTTCTTT.

The rearrangement uses TRBV6-4 and TRBJ1-6, with 10 nucleotides matching TRBD1. Germline V gives CDR1 MRHNA, CDR2 SNTAGT. After removal of 6 bases from V and 9 bases from J, the junction contained 11 bases not matched to a gene. This CDR3 is built from 16 residues. The CDR3 coding sequence is TGTGCCAGCAGACAGACAGGGGGCGATGGGAGTTCACCCCTCCACTTT. Protein product: CASRQTGGDGSSPLHF.

The genes are TRBV5-5 and TRBJ2-1; 11 bases line up with TRBD1. Germline loops: CDR1 SGHKS, CDR2 YYEKEE (reference sequence). The CDR3 consists of 16 residues. Losses at the gene ends were 4 bases for V and 3 bases for J; bases not matched to a gene: 6. Written as DNA, the CDR3 is TGTGCCAGCAGCAGAACCGGGACAGGGGGCTACAATGAGCAGTTCTTC. Translating it yields CASSRTGTGGYNEQFF.

The V gene is TRBV7-3, the J gene TRBJ1-1; D not certain. This CDR3 is 11 amino acids long. Trimming stripped 8 bases from V and 11 bases from J, with 15 bases between. CDR1 and CDR2 from the germline V gene are SGHTA and FQGTGA. The chain's CDR3 is CASRGTEFAFF. The CDR3 DNA is TGTGCCAGCCGGGGAACTGAGTTCGCTTTCTTT.

This clone showed up just once. This rearrangement joins TRBV6-1 to TRBJ1-2; 7 nucleotides agree with TRBD1. The CDR3 has 15 residues. The V and J ends lost 2 bases and 8 bases, in that order; junction bases with no gene match: 11. Germline V gene lookup returns CDR1 MNHNS and CDR2 SASEGT. The CDR3 DNA follows: TGTGCCAGCAGTGAATATTCCCGGACAGGCGGGGGCTACACCTTC. It specifies CASSEYSRTGGGYTF.

This clone has just a few counts. Here the CDR3 reads CASSPGTGYTF. In DNA, the CDR3 is TGTGCCAGCAGTCCGGGAACCGGCTACACCTTC. The rearrangement joins TRBV6-2 or TRBV6-3 to TRBJ1-2; no clear D gene. This CDR3 contains 11 residues. Germline-derived CDR1 and CDR2 are MNHEY and SVGEGT. Trimming stripped 5 bases from V and 8 bases from J, with 9 bases between.

The chain joins TRBV9 to TRBJ2-5; D is unclear. The CDR3 contains 12 residues. V was trimmed by 0 bases and J by 3 bases, leaving 3 bases between them. Germline loops: CDR1 SGDLS, CDR2 YYNGEE. The CDR3 loop reads CASSVDKETQYF. The CDR3 DNA follows: TGTGCCAGCAGCGTAGATAAAGAGACCCAGTACTTC.